Only a few counts were recorded for the clone carrying this T cell receptor (beta chain). Its antigen is as yet unknown. Trimming shortened V by 1 base and J by 9 bases, and 15 bases separated the two germline ends. The CDR3 is 14 amino acids. Germline CDR1 is SGHTA and CDR2 is FQGTGA. These data belong to a study of post-analysis software for immune sequencing data. Study-level results: Among about 5 TRBV segments more frequent in patients than controls were TRBV5-6, TRBV5-1 and TRBV20-1. Samples prepared in the same batch strongly co-clustered by F measure.

Prepared TCR beta cDNA libraries contained unique molecular identifiers. TCRdb re-called the PCR reads through MiXCR, storing one row per CDR3 protein. The repertoire has about 430,000 distinct CDR3 sequences, approximately 38% of them found once; the top ten carry roughly 8.2%. Sequencing used blood. The chain carries TRBV7-3 and TRBJ1-2; the D gene is possibly TRBD1 (6 bases). This TCR derives from a girl aged 2 to 10 with multiple sclerosis. CDR3 sequence reads: CASSLIPGASSYTF. In DNA, the CDR3 is TGTGCCAGCAGCTTAATACCAGGGGCCAGTAGCTACACCTTC.